The 16 T cell receptor beta chains below were found in one sample sequenced in a study of early T cells in non-severe SARS-CoV-2 infection. TCRdb re-derived calls from the 5' RACE reads in MiXCR, one entry per CDR3 protein. The sample consists of over 35,000 distinct CDR3 sequences, approximately 4.6% of them appearing once. The sequenced material came from whole blood. The receptors were sampled from an adult who was a healthcare worker with PCR-confirmed SARS-CoV-2 infection or an uninfected control (not recorded which).

CDR3 amino acids: CASSPPGTSGALRTGELFF. The CDR3 DNA reads TGTGCCAGCAGCCCGCCCGGGACTAGCGGGGCCCTGAGGACCGGGGAGCTGTTTTTT. The chain employs TRBV7-6 and TRBJ2-2; 13 bases are a match to TRBD2. CDR1 is SGHVS, CDR2 FNYEAQ, per germline. After removal of 5 bases from V and 5 bases from J, the junction contained 14 bases not matched to a gene. This CDR3 has 19 amino acids. Using reference TRBV7-6 and TRBJ2-2 for the parts outside the CDR3, the full variable domain is GAGVSQSPRYKVTKRGQDVALRCDPISGHVSLYWYRQALGQGPEFLTYFNYEAQQDKSGLPNDRFSAERPEGSISTLTIQRTEQRDSAMYRCASSPPGTSGALRTGELFFGEGSRLTVL.

This clonotype was found many times. The rearrangement joins TRBV14 to TRBJ2-7; perhaps TRBD2 as D (6 bases). Trimming stripped 3 bases from V and 6 bases from J, with 15 bases between. CDR1 SGHDN and CDR2 FVKESK come from the germline V gene. This CDR3 has 14 amino acids. DNA for the CDR3: TGTGCCAGCAGCCAGACGGGGGTGCGAATCGAGCAGTACTTC. It specifies CASSQTGVRIEQYF.

At least ten counts were recorded for this clonotype. V and J are TRBV5-5 and TRBJ1-4; D is undetermined. There are 15 residues in the CDR3. The V gene's germline CDR1 is SGHKS and CDR2 YYEKEE (reference sequence). V was cut by 0 bases and J by 0 bases, with 6 bases left in between. CDR3 region: CASSLGYATNEKLFF. For the CDR3, the DNA is TGTGCCAGCAGCTTGGGATATGCAACTAATGAAAAACTGTTTTTT.

The sample holds many counts of this clonotype. This chain uses TRBV10-3 with TRBJ1-2; TRBD1 is a possible D gene (5 bases). V lost 3 bases, J lost 0 bases, and 17 bases lay in between. The CDR3 covers 17 residues. The germline CDR1 and CDR2 sequences are ENHRY and SYGVKD. The CDR3 protein is CAISETGTAEANYGYTF. The CDR3 DNA sequence: TGTGCCATCAGTGAAACTGGGACGGCTGAAGCTAACTATGGCTACACCTTC.

There are many counts of this clonotype. The genes are TRBV6-6 and TRBJ2-3; D is perhaps TRBD1 or TRBD2 (5 bases each). The CDR3 extends over 15 amino acids. Trimming took 5 bases from V and 1 from J, leaving 13 bases between them. Per the germline V gene, CDR1 is MNHNY and CDR2 is SVGAGI (reference sequence). The CDR3 coding sequence is TGTGCCAGCAGTCACCCAGGGACCGGCACAGATACGCAGTATTTT. Amino acid sequence: CASSHPGTGTDTQYF.

This clonotype occurred many times. The chain is built from TRBV4-2 and TRBJ1-4; D ambiguous. Germline V CDR1 and CDR2: LGHNA, YNFKEQ. This CDR3 has 17 amino acids. Trimming removed 0 bases at V and 7 bases at J, with 18 bases between. The CDR3 sequence: CASSQDLPRSRGEKLFF. The CDR3 DNA reads TGTGCCAGCAGCCAAGATCTCCCACGTTCCCGGGGTGAAAAACTGTTTTTT.

This clonotype was counted a few times. This rearrangement joins TRBV30 to TRBJ2-2; 8 nucleotides line up with TRBD1. The CDR3 loop spans 15 amino acids. The trim removed 3 bases at V and 4 bases at J, leaving 7 bases unmatched. Germline V lookup: CDR1 GTSNPN, CDR2 SVGIG (reference sequence). CDR3: CAWRAQGVSTGELFF. CDR3 nucleotide sequence: TGTGCCTGGAGGGCACAGGGGGTGAGCACCGGGGAGCTGTTTTTT.

This clonotype came up many times. This sequence joins TRBV7-7 and TRBJ2-5, with 7 bases aligning to TRBD2. Trimming cost V 10 bases and J 4 bases; bases outside gene matches: 6. The CDR3 extends over 12 amino acids. CDR1 is SSHAT and CDR2 is FNYEAQ in the germline V gene (reference sequence). CDR3 nucleotides: TGTGCCACCCGGGGGGAGGGAGAGACCCAGTACTTC. Its translation is CATRGEGETQYF.

This clonotype appeared many times. This chain joins TRBV3-1 and TRBJ1-1, with D possibly matching TRBD1 (6 bases). The CDR3 has 13 residues. Germline V gives CDR1 LGHDT, CDR2 YNNKEL (reference sequence). V lost 1 base, J lost 6 bases, and 9 bases lay in between. CDR3 bases: TGTGCCAGCAGCCAAGGGACAGACTCTGAAGCTTTCTTT. Translation gives CASSQGTDSEAFF.

The chain couples TRBV18 to TRBJ2-5; D not resolved. V was trimmed by 3 bases and J by 2 bases, leaving 10 bases between them. In germline, CDR1 is KGHSH, CDR2 LQKENI. This CDR3 has 14 amino acids. CDR3 in amino acids: CASSPAAVQETQYF. CDR3 DNA sequence: TGTGCCAGCTCACCGGCAGCAGTGCAAGAGACCCAGTACTTC.

In this sample, this clonotype turned up many times. CDR3 sequence (DNA): TGTGCCAGCAGTTACCAGGGGGGAAGGGATGGCTACACCTTC. The encoded protein is CASSYQGGRDGYTF. The chain has TRBV6-6 and TRBJ1-2; 7 bases are a match to TRBD1. The CDR3 loop spans 14 amino acids. The V and J ends lost 2 bases and 6 bases, in that order; junction bases with no gene match: 6. CDR1 and CDR2 from the germline V gene are MNHNY and SVGAGI (reference sequence).

The chain uses TRBV7-7 and TRBJ2-1; D not resolved. The CDR3 has 15 amino acids. The V gene lost 2 bases and the J gene lost 1 base, with 9 bases spanning the gap. Germline assignment: CDR1 SSHAT and CDR2 FNYEAQ (reference sequence). This CDR3 reads CASSLSGESYNEQFF. Written as DNA, the CDR3 is TGTGCCAGCAGCTTATCTGGGGAATCCTACAATGAGCAGTTCTTC.

This clonotype has a count of ten or more. This chain joins TRBV7-9 and TRBJ1-2, with D uncertain. The V end was cut by 5 bases, the J end by 5 bases, with 12 bases between. The CDR3 totals 13 residues. Germline V gene sequence: CDR1 SEHNR, CDR2 FQNEAQ (reference sequence). CDR3 sequence: CASSPVVTYGYTF. For the CDR3, the DNA is TGTGCCAGCAGCCCAGTAGTTACGTATGGCTACACCTTC. Full variable domain (outside the CDR3, taken from reference TRBV7-9 and TRBJ1-2): DTGVSQNPRHKITKRGQNVTFRCDPISEHNRLYWYRQTLGQGPEFLTYFQNEAQLEKSRLLSDRFSAERPKGSFSTLEIQRTEQGDSAMYLCASSPVVTYGYTFGSGTRLTVV.

This clonotype came up many times. The chain carries TRBV7-8 and TRBJ2-3; no firm D call. Germline values: CDR1 SGHVS, CDR2 FQNEAQ. The V end was cut by 2 bases, the J end by 3 bases, with 6 bases between. The CDR3 covers 13 residues. The CDR3 DNA reads TGTGCCAGCAGCTTAATGGCTACAGATACGCAGTATTTT. This encodes CASSLMATDTQYF.

This clonotype was seen repeatedly, ten times or more. The V call is TRBV29-1, the J call TRBJ1-1, with TRBD1 identical over 9 bases. CDR3 length: 15 residues. The V segment lost 6 bases and the J segment 0 bases; nucleotides outside the gene matches: 8. Germline V gene data show CDR1 as SQVTM and CDR2 as ANQGSEA. The CDR3 region is CSVKGTGIMNTEAFF. CDR3 sequence (DNA): TGCAGCGTCAAAGGGACAGGGATAATGAACACTGAAGCTTTCTTT.

There are many counts of this clonotype. V and J are TRBV5-1 and TRBJ1-1, with TRBD1 matching 9 bases. The CDR3 is made up of 16 amino acids. J gave up 1 base and V 4 bases, and 8 bases lay outside the gene matches. The germline gives CDR1 SGHRS, CDR2 YFSETQ. CDR3 amino acids: CASSPTGGAGNTEAFF. CDR3 bases: TGCGCCAGCAGCCCTACAGGGGGCGCGGGGAACACTGAAGCTTTCTTT.